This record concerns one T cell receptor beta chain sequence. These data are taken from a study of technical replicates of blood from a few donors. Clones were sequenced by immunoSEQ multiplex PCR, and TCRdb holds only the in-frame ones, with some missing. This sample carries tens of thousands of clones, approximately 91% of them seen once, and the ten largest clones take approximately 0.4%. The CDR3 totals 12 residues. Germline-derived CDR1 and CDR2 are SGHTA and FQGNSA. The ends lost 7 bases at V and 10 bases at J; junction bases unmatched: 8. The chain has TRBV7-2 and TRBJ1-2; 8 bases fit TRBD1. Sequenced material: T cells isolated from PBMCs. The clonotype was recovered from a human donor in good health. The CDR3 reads CASTRTGSSYTF. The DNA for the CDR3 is TGTGCCAGCACCCGGACAGGGAGTTCCTACACCTTC. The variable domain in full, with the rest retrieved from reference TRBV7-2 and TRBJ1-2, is GAGVSQSPSNKVTEKGKDVELRCDPISGHTALYWYRQSLGQGLEFLIYFQGNSAPDKSGLPSDRFSAERTGGSVSTLTIQRTQQEDSAVYLCASTRTGSSYTFGSGTRLTVV.